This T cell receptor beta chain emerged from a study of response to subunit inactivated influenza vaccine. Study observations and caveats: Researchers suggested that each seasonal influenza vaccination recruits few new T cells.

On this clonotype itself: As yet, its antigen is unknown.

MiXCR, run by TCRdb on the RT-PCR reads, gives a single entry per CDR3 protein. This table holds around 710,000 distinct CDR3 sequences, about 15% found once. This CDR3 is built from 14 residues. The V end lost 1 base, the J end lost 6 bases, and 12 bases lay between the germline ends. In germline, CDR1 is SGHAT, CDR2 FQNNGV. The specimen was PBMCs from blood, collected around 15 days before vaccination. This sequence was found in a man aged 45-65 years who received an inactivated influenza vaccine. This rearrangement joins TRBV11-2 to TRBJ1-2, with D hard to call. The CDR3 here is CASSLGHTQDGYTF. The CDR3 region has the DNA TGTGCCAGCAGCTTAGGTCACACCCAAGATGGCTACACCTTC.